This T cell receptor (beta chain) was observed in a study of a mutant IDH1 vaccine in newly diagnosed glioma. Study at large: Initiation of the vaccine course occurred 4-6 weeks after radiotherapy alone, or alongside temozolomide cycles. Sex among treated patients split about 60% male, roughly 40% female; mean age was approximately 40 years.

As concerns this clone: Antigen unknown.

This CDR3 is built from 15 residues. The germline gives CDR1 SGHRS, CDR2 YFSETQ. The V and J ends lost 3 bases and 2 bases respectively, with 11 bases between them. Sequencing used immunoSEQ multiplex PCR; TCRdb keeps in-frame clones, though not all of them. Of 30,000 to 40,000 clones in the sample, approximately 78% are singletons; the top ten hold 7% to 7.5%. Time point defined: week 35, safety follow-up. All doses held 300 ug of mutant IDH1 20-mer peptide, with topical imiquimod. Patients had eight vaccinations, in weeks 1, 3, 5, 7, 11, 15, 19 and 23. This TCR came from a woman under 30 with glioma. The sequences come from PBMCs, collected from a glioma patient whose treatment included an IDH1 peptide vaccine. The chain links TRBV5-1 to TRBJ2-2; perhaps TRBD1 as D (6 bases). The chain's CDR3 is CASSSTGVNTGELFF. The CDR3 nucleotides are TGCGCCAGCAGCTCGACAGGAGTTAACACCGGGGAGCTGTTTTTT.